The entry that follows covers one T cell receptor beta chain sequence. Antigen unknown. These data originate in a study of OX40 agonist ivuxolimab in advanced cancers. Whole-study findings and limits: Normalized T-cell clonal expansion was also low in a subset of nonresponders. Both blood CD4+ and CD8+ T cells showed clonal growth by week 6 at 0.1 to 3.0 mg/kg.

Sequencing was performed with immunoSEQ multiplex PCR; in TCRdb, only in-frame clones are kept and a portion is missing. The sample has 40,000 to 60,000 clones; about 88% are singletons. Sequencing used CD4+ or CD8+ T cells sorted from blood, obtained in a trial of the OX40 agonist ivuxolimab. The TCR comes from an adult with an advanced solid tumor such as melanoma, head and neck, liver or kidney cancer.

The DNA for the CDR3 is TGCGCCAGCAGCTTGGCCCTAGGGGGTTACGAGCAGTACTTC. Its translation is CASSLALGGYEQYF. This sequence joins TRBV5-1 and TRBJ2-7; D perhaps matches TRBD1 (6 bases). The ends were cut back, 0 bases at V and 4 bases at J, with 11 bases in the middle. There are 14 residues in the CDR3. Germline CDR1 SGHRS, CDR2 YFSETQ.